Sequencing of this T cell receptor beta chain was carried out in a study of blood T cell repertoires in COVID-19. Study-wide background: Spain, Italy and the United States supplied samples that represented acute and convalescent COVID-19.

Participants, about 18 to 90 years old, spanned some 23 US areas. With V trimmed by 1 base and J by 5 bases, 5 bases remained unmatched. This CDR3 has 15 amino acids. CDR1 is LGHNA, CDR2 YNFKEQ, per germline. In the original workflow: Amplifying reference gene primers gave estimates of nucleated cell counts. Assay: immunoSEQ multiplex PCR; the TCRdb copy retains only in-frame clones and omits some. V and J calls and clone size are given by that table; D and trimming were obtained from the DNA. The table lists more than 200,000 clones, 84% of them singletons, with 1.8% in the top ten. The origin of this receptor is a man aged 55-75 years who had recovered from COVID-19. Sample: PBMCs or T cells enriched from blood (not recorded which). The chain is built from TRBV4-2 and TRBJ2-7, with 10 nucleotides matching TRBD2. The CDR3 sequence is CASSQVSGLANEQYF. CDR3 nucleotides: TGTGCCAGCAGCCAAGTCTCGGGACTAGCGAACGAGCAGTACTTC.